The source of this TCR beta chain is a study of T cell changes during pregnancy in multiple sclerosis. TCRdb's table, derived via immunoSEQ multiplex PCR, lists solely in-frame clones and lacks some. The data show around 100,000 clones, approximately 89% seen once. V shed 8 bases, J shed 0 bases, and the junction held 13 bases outside the gene matches. Per the germline V gene, CDR1 is LNHDA and CDR2 is SQIVND (reference sequence). The CDR3 covers 17 residues. The chain recombines TRBV19 with TRBJ1-1, with 9 bases aligning to TRBD1. The receptor's source is a female donor with multiple sclerosis, enrolled in a pregnancy study. The sequencing here drew on peripheral blood, taken after pregnancy. The CDR3 nucleotides are TGTGCCAGTGTGGGGACAGGGATGGGGGTACTGAACACTGAAGCTTTCTTT. Its translation is CASVGTGMGVLNTEAFF.